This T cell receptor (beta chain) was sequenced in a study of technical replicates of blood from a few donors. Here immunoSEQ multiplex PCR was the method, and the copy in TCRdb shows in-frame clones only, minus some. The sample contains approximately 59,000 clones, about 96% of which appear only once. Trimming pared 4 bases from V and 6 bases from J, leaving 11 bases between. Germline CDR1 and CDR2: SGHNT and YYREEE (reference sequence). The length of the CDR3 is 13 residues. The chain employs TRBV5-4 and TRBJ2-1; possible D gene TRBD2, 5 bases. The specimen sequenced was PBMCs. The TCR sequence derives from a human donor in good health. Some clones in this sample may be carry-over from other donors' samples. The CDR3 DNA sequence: TGTGCCAGCAGCCCGGGAACTACCAATGAGCAGTTCTTC. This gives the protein CASSPGTTNEQFF.